Listed below are T cell receptor beta chains from one sample, sequenced in a study of T-cell reconstitution after alpha-beta-depleted transplantation in children. TCRdb reanalysed the PCR reads using MiXCR and keeps one entry per CDR3 protein. The data contain some 590,000 distinct CDR3 sequences, under 12% of them seen just once; the ten biggest clones take up around 4%. Sequenced material: PBMCs from the stem cell graft donor, taken from the stem cell graft. These receptors were collected from a human donor who donated a stem cell graft to a child with acute myeloid leukemia. The CDR3 runs from the conserved cysteine through the conserved F or W. A D gene is named only where the DNA matches it firmly. Clone sizes are given selectively: once, few, many, or a class where the clone is expanded.

TRBJ1-5	.	TRBV20-1	.	14	TGCAGTGCGGGAACGGGGGGGATGAATCAGCCCCAGCATTTT	CSAGTGGMNQPQHF
TRBJ2-1	.	TRBV29-1	.	12	TGCAGCGTTGAGGAAGGAGAAAATGAGCAGTTCTTC	CSVEEGENEQFF
TRBJ2-2	.	TRBV5-1	.	12	TGCGCCAGCAGCTTCGGGCGCGGGGAGCTGTTTTTT	CASSFGRGELFF
TRBJ2-7	.	TRBV20-1	.	15	TGCAGTGCTAACAAACCGGGAGTAGGGTTGGGCGAGCAGTACTTC	CSANKPGVGLGEQYF
TRBJ1-3	TRBD1	TRBV12-3/TRBV12-4	few	15	TGTGCCAGCAGCGGACAGGCTCACTCTGGAAACACCATATATTTT	CASSGQAHSGNTIYF
TRBJ2-1	TRBD2	TRBV20-1	few	12	TGCAGTGCCGTAGGGGGACTAGCGGCCCAGTTCTTC	CSAVGGLAAQFF
TRBJ2-3	.	TRBV30	.	13	TGTGCCTGGAGTGTACACCTCACAGATACGCAGTATTTT	CAWSVHLTDTQYF
TRBJ2-1	.	TRBV1	.	16	TGCGCCAGCAGCCTAGCTGCCGGGACAGGGACGAATGAGCAGTTCTTC	CASSLAAGTGTNEQFF
TRBJ2-1	.	TRBV7-3	many	12	TGTGCCAGCAGCGCACAGGCGGGTGAGCAGTTCTTC	CASSAQAGEQFF
TRBJ2-3	TRBD2	TRBV20-1	.	17	TGCAGTGCTAGAGACCCCCTGGGGGGACTAGGGGGAGATACGCAGTATTTT	CSARDPLGGLGGDTQYF
TRBJ2-7	TRBD2	TRBV20-1	.	15	TGCAGTGCTAGAGATGGTATTAGCGGGAGCTACGAGCAGTACTTC	CSARDGISGSYEQYF
TRBJ2-2	TRBD1	TRBV29-1	many	11	TGCAGCGTACAGGGGACCGGGGAGCTGTTTTTT	CSVQGTGELFF
TRBJ2-7	.	TRBV12-3/TRBV12-4	many	13	TGTGCCAGCAGTGACCGGATGAGCTACGAGCAGTACTTC	CASSDRMSYEQYF
TRBJ2-1	TRBD2	TRBV6-2/TRBV6-3	many	17	TGTGCCAGCATCTTTGCGACTAGCGGAAGCTCCTACAATGAGCAGTTCTTC	CASIFATSGSSYNEQFF
TRBJ2-5	.	TRBV27	few	11	TGTGCCAGCAGTCCAGGGGCGACCCAGTACTTC	CASSPGATQYF
TRBJ2-2	.	TRBV7-7	.	14	TGTGCTAGCACCCCTACAGTTAACACCGGGGAGCTGTTTTTT	CASTPTVNTGELFF
TRBJ2-7	TRBD2	TRBV7-9	few	14	TGTGCCAGCAGCTTAGTAGCGGGAATAGGCGAGCAGTACTTC	CASSLVAGIGEQYF
TRBJ2-7	TRBD1	TRBV6-1	many	16	TGTGCCACCAGAAATGAGGTGAACAGGGGCGCCTACGAGCAGTACTTC	CATRNEVNRGAYEQYF
TRBJ1-2	.	TRBV12-3/TRBV12-4	.	13	TGTGCCAGCAGTTTGAGGGACCACTATGGCTACACCTTC	CASSLRDHYGYTF
TRBJ2-7	TRBD2	TRBV7-9	few	16	TGTGCCAGCAGCCCCCGGACTAGCGGTTACTCCTACGAGCAGTACTTC	CASSPRTSGYSYEQYF
TRBJ1-1	TRBD1	TRBV4-3	few	15	TGCGCCAGCAGCCCCAACCCGACAGGGCCAACTGAAGCTTTCTTT	CASSPNPTGPTEAFF
TRBJ2-1	TRBD2	TRBV6-5	few	16	TGTGCCAGCAGTTACGACCCGGCTAGCGGGCGCCGTGAGCAGTTCTTC	CASSYDPASGRREQFF
TRBJ2-1	.	TRBV20-1	.	17	TGCTGTGCTAGAAACCCGAGAGTAGTCCAAGGAGGCAATGAGCAGTTCTTC	CCARNPRVVQGGNEQFF
TRBJ2-5	.	TRBV7-3	.	18	TGTGCCAGCAGCTTAAGAGGGGGGGGCAGGGATGGGCAAGAGACCCAGTACTTC	CASSLRGGGRDGQETQYF
TRBJ2-1	.	TRBV20-1	.	15	TGCAGTGCTAGAGATCCGGGATTACCGGGCAATGAGCAGTTCTTC	CSARDPGLPGNEQFF
TRBJ2-7	.	TRBV28	few	14	TGTGCCAGCAGCCTTTTCGGGGGCTCGGGCGAGCAGTACTTC	CASSLFGGSGEQYF
TRBJ2-2	.	TRBV6-2/TRBV6-3	few	13	TGTGCCAGTAAGGAGATGATAGGGGGGGAGCTGTTTTTT	CASKEMIGGELFF
TRBJ2-3	TRBD2	TRBV6-5	many	15	TGTGCCAGCAGTTCGATAGCGGGATCCACAGATACGCAGTATTTT	CASSSIAGSTDTQYF
TRBJ2-7	TRBD1	TRBV7-9	.	15	TGTGCCAGCAGCCCCGGGGGACAGGGGGCCTACGAGCAGTACTTC	CASSPGGQGAYEQYF
TRBJ2-5	.	TRBV29-1	few	12	TGCAGCGTAAAAGGGACTCCAGAGACCCAGTACTTC	CSVKGTPETQYF
TRBJ1-1	TRBD1	TRBV7-3	once	15	TGTGCCAGCAGCTTAGTCGACAGGGTGAACACTGAAGCTTTCTTT	CASSLVDRVNTEAFF
TRBJ1-2	.	TRBV12-3/TRBV12-4	.	14	TGTGCCAGCAGTTTAGGTCAAGCCCGCCATCGGTACACCTTC	CASSLGQARHRYTF
TRBJ2-3	TRBD2	TRBV5-1	many	14	TGCGCCAGCGGGCTTAGCGGGAGCGCAGATACGCAGTATTTT	CASGLSGSADTQYF
TRBJ2-7	TRBD2	TRBV20-1	many	16	TGCAGTGCTAGAGATTTCGCCGGGAGGACCTCCTACGAGCAGTACTTC	CSARDFAGRTSYEQYF
TRBJ2-3	TRBD2	TRBV29-1	.	14	TGCAGCGCGAGGGGGGGACTAGCGGTAGATACGCAGTATTTT	CSARGGLAVDTQYF
TRBJ1-1	.	TRBV12-3/TRBV12-4	many	14	TGTGCCAGCAGTTTAGCGGGGAAAACAAATGAAGCTTTCTTT	CASSLAGKTNEAFF
TRBJ1-6	.	TRBV6-1	many	14	TGTGCCCTCCGCCGTGGGGGATTTAATTCACCCCTCCACTTT	CALRRGGFNSPLHF
TRBJ2-1	TRBD1	TRBV12-3/TRBV12-4	.	15	TGTGCCAGCAGTTATAGTGGGACAGGGGACAATGAGCAGTTCTTC	CASSYSGTGDNEQFF
TRBJ2-1	.	TRBV29-1	many	12	TGCAGCGTTGAAGGTGGAGGGGATGAGCAGTTCTTC	CSVEGGGDEQFF
TRBJ2-1	TRBD1	TRBV7-9	.	14	TGTGCCAGCAGCTTCGTACAGGGGAAGAGTGAGCAGTTCTTC	CASSFVQGKSEQFF
TRBJ2-7	.	TRBV27	many	13	TGTGCCAGCACGTGGGGGTCCGGGTACGAGCAGTACTTC	CASTWGSGYEQYF
TRBJ2-1	.	TRBV20-1	many	13	TGCAGTGCTAACGATGGAGGGCCGGGTGAGCAGTTCTTC	CSANDGGPGEQFF
TRBJ1-1	TRBD1	TRBV28	few	14	TGTGCCAGCAAGGGACAGGGCTGGAGCACTGAAGCTTTCTTT	CASKGQGWSTEAFF
TRBJ2-3	TRBD2	TRBV7-8	.	15	TGTGCCAGCAGCCCCCTAGTGCGGGAGCCGAATACGCAGTATTTT	CASSPLVREPNTQYF
TRBJ1-4	TRBD1	TRBV12-3/TRBV12-4	.	16	TGTGCCAGCAGTTTTGGACAGGGAAGACCTAATGAAAAACTGTTTTTT	CASSFGQGRPNEKLFF
TRBJ2-1	.	TRBV5-1	few	15	TGCGCCAGCAGCTTGGTGGCCGCTAGCCGGAATGAGCAGTTCTTC	CASSLVAASRNEQFF
TRBJ2-7	TRBD1	TRBV20-1	.	13	TGCAGTGGAGAGGGGACAGGGGTCCACGAGCAGTACTTC	CSGEGTGVHEQYF
TRBJ1-5	.	TRBV3-1	.	14	TGTGCCAGCAGCTTCGGACAAAAGGGTCAGCCCCAGCATTTT	CASSFGQKGQPQHF
TRBJ2-2	TRBD2	TRBV5-6	.	18	TGTGCCAGCAGCTTGAGGCCCAGCGGGAGGCCGAACACCGGGGAGCTGTTTTTT	CASSLRPSGRPNTGELFF
TRBJ2-2	.	TRBV24-1	few	12	TGTGCCACCAGTGTACTCACCGGGGAGCTGTTTTTT	CATSVLTGELFF
TRBJ2-1	.	TRBV12-3/TRBV12-4	.	16	TGTGCCAGCGGACCAGAGGGGTATGACAGGAGCAATGAGCAGTTCTTC	CASGPEGYDRSNEQFF
TRBJ1-2	.	TRBV6-5	many	17	TGTGCCAGCAGTTTGTTGAGATGGCAGGGTGGGGACTATGGCTACACCTTC	CASSLLRWQGGDYGYTF
TRBJ1-2	TRBD1	TRBV7-2	few	16	TGTGCCAGCAGCTTAGCGGGCAGGGGGCGGGGCTATGGCTACACCTTC	CASSLAGRGRGYGYTF
TRBJ1-5	.	TRBV4-2	.	15	TGTGCCAGCAGCCAGAACCGGGGCCACAATCAGCCCCAGCATTTT	CASSQNRGHNQPQHF